This T cell receptor beta chain was sequenced during a study of identical twins. Between the trimmed V and J ends, which lost 3 bases and 6 bases, there was a span of 12 bases. Germline CDR1 and CDR2: SGHDN and FVKESK. This CDR3 has 13 amino acids. Template switching supplied a universal primer site; unique molecular identifiers were carried on the cDNA. TCRdb reprocessed the 5' RACE reads via MiXCR and lists one record per CDR3 protein. The sample includes 150,000 or so distinct CDR3 sequences, around 3.5% of them seen just once. As for this clonotype: What it recognizes is unknown.

Study outcomes and limitations: It was possible that invariant MAIT and iNKT cells partly confounded the zero-insertion analyses. Out-of-frame alpha sequences that twins shared showed excess low generation probability.

Only healthy Caucasians were enrolled as donors. The specimen was memory T cells sorted from blood. The rearrangement uses TRBV14 and TRBJ2-7; D might be TRBD1 (6 bases). This clonotype was obtained from a man between 18 and 29 years old in good health. The DNA for the CDR3 is TGTGCCAGCAGCCAGTATACAGGGTCCGAGCAGTACTTC. This sequence encodes CASSQYTGSEQYF.